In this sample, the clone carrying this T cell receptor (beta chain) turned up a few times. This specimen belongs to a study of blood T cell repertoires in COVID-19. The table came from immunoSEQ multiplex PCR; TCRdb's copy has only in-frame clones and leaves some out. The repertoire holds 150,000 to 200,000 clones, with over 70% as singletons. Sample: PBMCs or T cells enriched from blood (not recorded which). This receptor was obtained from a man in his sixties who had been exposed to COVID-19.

The CDR3 loop reads CSVGSTGDYGYTF. CDR3 nucleotides: TGCAGCGTTGGAAGCACGGGTGACTATGGCTACACCTTC. J is TRBJ1-2 and V is TRBV29-1; no definite D call. The V gene's germline CDR1 is SQVTM and CDR2 ANQGSEA. This CDR3 is 13 amino acids long. Trimming took 4 bases from V and 3 from J, leaving 12 bases between them.